The 4 T cell receptor beta chains below come from one sample, sequenced in a study of identical twins. TCRdb used MiXCR to reprocess the 5' RACE reads, holding one entry per CDR3 protein. The sample has hundreds of thousands of distinct CDR3 sequences, less than 10% seen once; the top ten hold approximately 0.94%. The same data also went into a second study, on yellow fever vaccine responses in identical twins.

Sequenced: PBMCs. The receptors shown here come from a woman aged 18 to 35 in good health.

This clonotype has a count of ten or more. This chain uses TRBV21-1 with TRBJ2-5; the table's D call of TRBD1 was not tested on the DNA. TRBV21-1 is deemed a pseudogene. This CDR3 is 24 amino acids long. CDR3 coding DNA: TGTGCCAGCAGCAAAGGCGAATTAACCGGGACAGGGGGTATACTACTCTCAGTTCAAGAGACCCAGTACTTC. This encodes CASSKGELTGTGGILLSVQETQYF.

In its sample, this clonotype was seen a few times. The gene calls are TRBV20-1 and TRBJ2-3; 8 positions agree with TRBD1. Germline CDR1 reads DFQATT; CDR2 reads SNEGSKA (reference sequence). V shed 6 bases and J 10 bases; nucleotides not matched to a gene: 6. This CDR3 region has 11 residues. The CDR3 DNA reads as TGCAGTGCAACGACAGGGGATCCGCAGTATTTT. Translated: CSATTGDPQYF.

The gene calls are TRBV7-3 and TRBJ2-7; D unclear. This CDR3 region has 14 residues. V was cut by 1 base and J by 3 bases, with 10 bases left in between. CDR1 and CDR2 (germline): SGHTA, FQGTGA. In nucleotides, the CDR3 is TGTGCCAGCAGCTTAATACCAAGTAACTACGAGCAGTACTTC. Amino acids: CASSLIPSNYEQYF. Together with reference TRBV7-3 and TRBJ2-7, the CDR3 gives the full variable domain: GAGVSQTPSNKVTEKGKYVELRCDPISGHTALYWYRQSLGQGPEFLIYFQGTGAADDSGLPNDRFFAVRPEGSVSTLKIQRTERGDSAVYLCASSLIPSNYEQYFGPGTRLTVT.

The chain joins TRBV28 to TRBJ2-5; 11 bases agree with TRBD2. V shed 4 bases, J shed 6 bases, and the junction held 13 bases outside the gene matches. Germline V gene data show CDR1 as MDHEN and CDR2 as SYDVKM. This CDR3 is built from 17 residues. The CDR3 here is CASSSQLIAGGPKTQYF. CDR3 bases: TGTGCCAGCAGTTCCCAGTTGATAGCGGGAGGGCCGAAGACCCAGTACTTC. The full variable domain, in which reference TRBV28 and TRBJ2-5 provide the parts outside the CDR3, is DVKVTQSSRYLVKRTGEKVFLECVQDMDHENMFWYRQDPGLGLRLIYFSYDVKMKEKGDIPEGYSVSREKKERFSLILESASTNQTSMYLCASSSQLIAGGPKTQYFGPGTRLLVL.